Sequencing of this T cell receptor beta chain was carried out in a study of identifying expanded T cells in peripheral blood. Points from the study as a whole: Differentially abundant clones: about 1.3 between replicates, about 15 at two to three weeks, under 25 at four.

V shed 5 bases and J 2 bases; nucleotides not matched to a gene: 17. CDR1 is MNHEY, CDR2 SMNVEV, per germline (reference sequence). The CDR3 extends over 20 amino acids. Clones were read by immunoSEQ multiplex PCR, and TCRdb kept only the in-frame ones, dropping some. Among around 100,000 clones, about 91% were seen once, and the ten largest hold over 12%. Healthy donors had no documented immune events, such as infections, while sampled. With respect to this clone: Its specificity is not known.

Sequencing was done on a sample of blood. The chain couples TRBV27 to TRBJ2-6, with TRBD2 matching 8 bases. The TCR comes from a person aged 18-70 years in good health. The CDR3 nucleotides read TGTGCCAGCAGTCCCCAGGGAGCGGGGGACCTTGGGGCTGGGGCCAACGTCCTGACTTTC. This codes for CASSPQGAGDLGAGANVLTF.